This entry describes one TCR beta chain. In its sample, this clone was seen many times. Its antigen is currently not known. Mismatch with germline at one junction end may stem from a read error. The sample comes from a study of metastatic and nonmetastatic thyroid tumors (dated by TCRdb to about 2020). With regard to the full study: The researchers compared repertoires between peripheral blood samples and tumor or nodule tissue samples from patients with malignant or benign thyroid disease. What the work shows at the level of the full study, not this receptor alone: In both blood and tumor samples, TCR beta diversity was reported to be significantly higher in malignant tumors than in benign nodules.

CDR3 length: 11 amino acids, cysteine to phenylalanine. Only CDR3 DNA is held: 33 bases, read in frame from base 1. CDR1 and CDR2 are read off the germline V gene as SGHRS and YFSETQ. Library construction relied on PCR. Sequencing used an Illumina HiSeq 4000. High-throughput sequencing was used to profile the TCR beta-chain CDR3 region of each patient. Per the authors' processing: CDR3 differences across clinicopathological groups were used to build a classifier for discriminating distant-metastatic papillary thyroid cancer patients. The Shannon index was used to assess repertoire diversity, and the Morisita-Horn index was used to assess tumor-blood repertoire similarity. The raw public data were reprocessed by TCRdb itself: fastp quality trimming at Q25, MiXCR clonotype calling, in-frame beta chains only. V and J calls and clone size were set by TCRdb, not the authors. This sample has 35,000 to 55,000 clones in its table, and approximately 26% of those were observed once. About 3.5% of the sample is taken by the ten largest.

Before undergoing thyroid surgery, none of the patients had been given any kind of treatment. Using T-cell receptor beta sequencing, the researchers looked back retrospectively at clinical samples from patients, gathered between about 2011 and 2019. The chain is encoded by TRBV5-1 joined to TRBJ2-1; the D gene remains uncertain. The TCR comes from a male donor with papillary thyroid cancer or a benign thyroid nodule (not recorded which). Some clones in this sample may be carry-over from other donors' samples. Sequencing was carried out using blood. DNA sequence: TGCGCCAGCAGGTTGGATGTTGAGCAGTTCTTC. The translation is CASRLDVEQFF.